A single T cell receptor (beta chain) is shown here with its context. Its antigen is unknown. This record comes from a study of vaccination effects on CD4 cells after COVID-19. Study findings and constraints: Late after vaccination, infection- and vaccine-induced clones showed marked clonal contraction.

This CDR3 is built from 15 residues. The V and J ends lost 0 bases and 3 bases, in that order; junction bases with no gene match: 2. Germline V gene lookup returns CDR1 LGHDT and CDR2 YNNKEL (reference sequence). ViraFEST used viral peptide pools to expand antigen-specific CD4+ T cells before sequencing. Isolation of CD4+ T cells took place after less than twelve days of culture. Produced via immunoSEQ multiplex PCR; TCRdb's table is partial and in-frame only. The data contain over 55,000 clones, around 81% of them singletons. V is TRBV3-1 (or the pseudogene TRBV3-2) and J is TRBJ1-2; 9 nucleotides match TRBD1. The sequence came from a human donor who received a COVID-19 vaccine. Sequenced here: CD4+ T cells from PBMCs cultured with HCoV-229E spike peptides, sampled before COVID-19 vaccination. The CDR3 nucleotides are TGTGCCAGCAGCCAAGATGGGACAGGGCACTATGGCTACACCTTC. Its protein is CASSQDGTGHYGYTF.